The 22 T cell receptor beta chains reported below all come from one sample, sequenced in a study of CD8+CD57+ T cells in acquired aplastic anemia. Sequencing involved patients with CD8+CD57+ cell expansion previously shown by flow cytometry. Genomic DNA served as template for TCR beta VDJ and CDR3 profiling. TCRdb called the reads again in MiXCR, with one record for every CDR3 protein. The sample has around 200,000 distinct CDR3 sequences; 63% are singletons. The sequencing input was sorted CD4+, CD8+, or CD8+CD57+ T cells (not recorded which) from PBMCs. These receptor sequences come from a human donor with aplastic anemia.

This chain joins TRBV29-1 and TRBJ2-1; D remains ambiguous. The CDR3 sequence is 17 residues long. Per the germline V gene, CDR1 is SQVTM and CDR2 is ANQGSEA. Trimming cost V 3 bases and J 0 bases, with 18 bases left between them. The CDR3 nucleotides are TGCAGCGTTGATCCCCTTGGGTACTTTAGCTCCTACAATGAGCAGTTCTTC. Protein: CSVDPLGYFSSYNEQFF.

Here the CDR3 reads CASNESPSKGETQYF. DNA for the CDR3: TGTGCCAGCAATGAAAGTCCCAGCAAGGGGGAGACCCAGTACTTC. This chain uses TRBV10-3 with TRBJ2-7; maybe TRBD1 (5 bases). The better agreement between TRBJ2-5 and the DNA end casts doubt on the J call. Germline CDR1 and CDR2: ENHRY and SYGVKD. The CDR3 extends over 15 amino acids.

This clonotype has a count of ten or more. CDR3 residues: CASSQDRAGAREQYF. CDR3 bases: TGTGCCAGCAGCCAAGATCGCGCAGGGGCAAGGGAGCAGTACTTC. The chain is built from TRBV4-2 and TRBJ2-7; D is possibly TRBD1 (6 bases). The CDR3 runs to 15 residues. Germline V CDR1 and CDR2: LGHNA, YNFKEQ. V lost 0 bases and J lost 7, with 16 bases in between.

This CDR3 is CSVVLASGELFF. In DNA, the CDR3 is TGCAGCGTTGTACTAGCGTCCGGGGAGCTGTTTTTT. V gene TRBV29-1 combines with J gene TRBJ2-2, with TRBD2 matching over 7 bases. This CDR3 is 12 amino acids long. The V and J ends lost 4 bases and 6 bases, in that order; junction bases with no gene match: 2. The germline V gene encodes CDR1 SQVTM and CDR2 ANQGSEA.

This clonotype was detected a few times. The CDR3 reads CASSPPQGAYGYTF. CDR3 sequence (DNA): TGTGCCAGCAGCCCCCCGCAGGGGGCCTATGGCTACACCTTC. The genes are TRBV13 and TRBJ1-2, with 8 bases lining up with TRBD1. The V gene end was trimmed by 5 bases and the J gene end by 4 bases; junction bases not matched to a gene: 6. Germline CDR1 reads PRHDT; CDR2 reads FYEKMQ (reference sequence). This CDR3 has 14 amino acids.

This sequence joins TRBV10-2 and TRBJ2-3, with 10 bases fitting TRBD1. The V segment lost 4 bases and the J segment 4 bases; nucleotides outside the gene matches: 8. This CDR3 region has 16 residues. Germline assignment: CDR1 WSHSY and CDR2 SAAADI. CDR3 in DNA: TGCGCCAGCAGTGGTTCGGACAGGGGGGTGCCAGATACGCAGTATTTT. Translation: CASSGSDRGVPDTQYF.

The chain joins TRBV29-1 to TRBJ2-3; D call uncertain. Germline V gene lookup returns CDR1 SQVTM and CDR2 ANQGSEA. V was pared by 5 bases and J by 6 bases, with 9 bases between. The CDR3 length is 11 residues. This CDR3 reads CSVPVTDTQYF. DNA for the CDR3: TGCAGCGTTCCTGTGACGGATACGCAGTATTTT.

This clonotype was detected ten times or more. The J gene is TRBJ1-1, the V gene TRBV6-5; TRBD1 matches at 11 bases. V gave up 6 bases and J gave up 6 bases; unmatched junction bases: 6. Germline V lookup: CDR1 MNHEY, CDR2 SVGAGI. The CDR3 runs to 14 residues. The CDR3 sequence: CASSPGQGVPEAFF. The CDR3 coding sequence is TGTGCCAGCAGCCCGGGACAGGGGGTCCCTGAAGCTTTCTTT.

This chain connects TRBV10-3 to TRBJ1-6; 7 bases are shared with TRBD1. The J segment lost 5 bases and the V segment lost 10 bases, leaving 8 bases of the junction unmatched. The V gene's germline CDR1 is ENHRY and CDR2 SYGVKD. CDR3 length equals 14 residues. The CDR3 DNA reads TGTGCCACCTCAGACAGGGAGAATAATTCACCCCTCCACTTT. Amino acids: CATSDRENNSPLHF.

This clonotype was counted at least ten times. This chain connects TRBV6-1 to TRBJ2-7; D unclear. The length of the CDR3 is 13 residues. CDR1 is MNHNS and CDR2 is SASEGT in the germline V gene. Trimming removed 5 bases at V and 3 bases at J, with 11 bases between. CDR3 sequence: CASSLDVRYEQYF. CDR3 bases: TGTGCCAGCAGTCTGGACGTTCGCTACGAGCAGTACTTC.

This clonotype has a handful of counts. The chain combines TRBV10-2 with TRBJ1-1; D is uncertain. The CDR3 sequence is 15 residues long. With 6 bases removed from V and 1 base from J, the gap between germline ends came to 15 bases. Per the germline V gene, CDR1 is WSHSY and CDR2 is SAAADI. CDR3 bases: TGCGCCAGCAGGGAAGTCGCAGGACCGAACACTGAAGCTTTCTTT. Its translation is CASREVAGPNTEAFF.

This chain connects TRBV7-9 to TRBJ2-7; the D gene is possibly TRBD1 (6 bases). The germline gives CDR1 SEHNR, CDR2 FQNEAQ (reference sequence). V lost 4 bases and J 2 bases, leaving 12 bases between the germline ends. This CDR3 contains 14 residues. CDR3 sequence reads: CASSSQGRPYEQYF. As DNA, the CDR3 is TGTGCCAGCAGCTCTCAGGGGCGGCCCTACGAGCAGTACTTC.

This chain connects TRBV12-3 or TRBV12-4 to TRBJ2-5; D perhaps matches TRBD1 (6 bases). V shed 1 base and J shed 4 bases, with 10 bases lying between them. CDR3 length equals 14 residues. The CDR3 nucleotides are TGTGCCAGCAGTTTAGGTGTGGGGGCAGAGACCCAGTACTTC. This encodes CASSLGVGAETQYF.

The table lists this clonotype with many counts. The chain joins TRBV7-9 to TRBJ1-5; the match to TRBD1 covers 7 bases. Per germline, CDR1 SEHNR and CDR2 FQNEAQ (reference sequence). V shed 4 bases, J shed 4 bases, and the junction held 4 bases outside the gene matches. This CDR3 has 14 residues. The CDR3 is CASSSKQGNQPQHF. In DNA form, the CDR3 reads TGTGCCAGCAGCTCCAAACAGGGGAATCAGCCCCAGCATTTT.

Many counts were recorded for this clonotype. The rearrangement links TRBV2 to TRBJ2-2; 8 nucleotides match TRBD1. CDR1 is SNHLY and CDR2 is FYNNEI in the germline V gene. V was clipped by 1 base and J by 8 bases; unmatched bases: 3. CDR3 length: 14 residues. This CDR3 reads CASSEVTGGGELFF. Here the CDR3 DNA reads TGTGCCAGCAGTGAAGTAACAGGGGGAGGGGAGCTGTTTTTT.

About this clonotype itself: Germline and junction disagree at one end, which may indicate a read error. V and J are TRBV7-3 and TRBJ1-1; TRBD1 might be the D (6 bases). CDR1 SGHTA and CDR2 FQGTGA come from the germline V gene. The CDR3 totals 13 residues. The CDR3 loop reads CASSARGGTEALF. In DNA, the CDR3 is TGTGCCAGCAGCGCCAGGGGTGGTACTGAAGCTTTATTT.

The chain links TRBV2 to TRBJ1-1; D might be TRBD1 (5 bases). Germline CDR1 reads SNHLY; CDR2 reads FYNNEI. The CDR3 is made up of 13 amino acids. V lost 6 bases, J lost 1 base, and 9 bases lay in between. DNA of the CDR3: TGTGCCAGCAGGGGACGGTCGAACACTGAAGCTTTCTTT. It specifies CASRGRSNTEAFF.

This chain links TRBV29-1 with TRBJ2-2; D unresolved. V was pared by 4 bases and J by 5 bases, with 5 bases between. The CDR3 runs to 11 residues. Germline V gene lookup returns CDR1 SQVTM and CDR2 ANQGSEA. The CDR3 nucleotides read TGCAGCGTTGGGGGTACCGGGGAGCTGTTTTTT. Translation gives CSVGGTGELFF.

The V gene is TRBV14, the J gene TRBJ2-5; 9 bases are a match to TRBD1. This CDR3 comprises 16 residues. Germline CDR1 reads SGHDN; CDR2 reads FVKESK. Losses at the gene ends were 4 bases for V and 5 bases for J; bases not matched to a gene: 11. CDR3 region: CASSRTGQGTGETQYF. The CDR3 region has the DNA TGTGCCAGCAGCCGCACTGGACAGGGGACGGGCGAGACCCAGTACTTC.

Many counts were recorded for this clonotype. The chain uses TRBV7-2 and TRBJ2-7; maybe TRBD2 (7 bases). Trimming stripped 4 bases from V and 6 bases from J, with 13 bases between. Germline V CDR1 and CDR2: SGHTA, FQGNSA. The CDR3 runs 13 residues. The CDR3 nucleotides are TGTGCCAGCAGCTCGGGGGGCGGGGGCGAGCAGTACTTC. Its protein is CASSSGGGGEQYF.

Worth noting for this clonotype: A junction boundary mismatches the germline segment, possibly from a read error. The rearrangement uses TRBV10-3 and TRBJ1-2; no clear D. The CDR3 loop spans 14 amino acids. The germline gives CDR1 ENHRY, CDR2 SYGVKD. The CDR3 DNA reads TGTGCCATCGGTGAAGCGCGAGGAGGCTATGGCTACACCTTC. Translated: CAIGEARGGYGYTF.

This clonotype was seen more than once but under ten times. This chain connects TRBV20-1 to TRBJ2-7; 9 bases align to TRBD2. CDR3 size: 19 residues. The V gene's germline CDR1 is DFQATT and CDR2 SNEGSKA (reference sequence). With V trimmed by 4 bases and J by 3 bases, 22 bases remained unmatched. The DNA of the CDR3 is TGCAGTGCTACTGGTGAGGGCACAGGGCGGACTAGCGCTATCTACGAGCAGTACTTC. Translation gives CSATGEGTGRTSAIYEQYF.